Here is one T cell receptor (beta chain) with its context. Authors' analysis steps: How many nucleated cells were present was estimated from reference gene primer amplification. Clones were sequenced by immunoSEQ multiplex PCR, and TCRdb holds only the in-frame ones, with some missing. That table supplies the V and J calls and clone size; D and trimming were determined from the DNA. Among more than 200,000 clones listed, less than 85% were seen once. From germline, CDR1 is SGHRS and CDR2 YFSETQ. V lost 7 bases to trimming and J lost 4 bases, with 16 bases between them. This CDR3 region has 14 residues. This sample stems from a study of blood T cell repertoires in COVID-19.

The specimen was peripheral blood. V usage is TRBV5-1 and J usage is TRBJ2-3; possibly TRBD2 for D (6 bases). The sequence was obtained from a woman in her 70s with active or convalescent COVID-19. The CDR3 reads CASAAEGWSDTQYF. CDR3 coding DNA: TGCGCCAGCGCGGCGGAGGGGTGGTCAGATACGCAGTATTTT.